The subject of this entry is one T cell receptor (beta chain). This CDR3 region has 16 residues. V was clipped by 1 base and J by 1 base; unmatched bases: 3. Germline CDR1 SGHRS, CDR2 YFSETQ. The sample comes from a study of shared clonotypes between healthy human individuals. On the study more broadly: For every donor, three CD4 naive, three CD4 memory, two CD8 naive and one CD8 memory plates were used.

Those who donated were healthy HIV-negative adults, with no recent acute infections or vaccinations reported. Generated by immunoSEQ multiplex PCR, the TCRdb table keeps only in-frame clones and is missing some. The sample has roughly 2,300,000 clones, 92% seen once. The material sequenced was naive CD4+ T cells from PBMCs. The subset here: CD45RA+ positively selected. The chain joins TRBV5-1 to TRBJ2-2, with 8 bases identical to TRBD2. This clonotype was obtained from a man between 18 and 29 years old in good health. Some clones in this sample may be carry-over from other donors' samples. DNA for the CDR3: TGCGCCAGCAGCTTGCTGCTAGCGGGGAACACCGGGGAGCTGTTTTTT. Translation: CASSLLLAGNTGELFF.